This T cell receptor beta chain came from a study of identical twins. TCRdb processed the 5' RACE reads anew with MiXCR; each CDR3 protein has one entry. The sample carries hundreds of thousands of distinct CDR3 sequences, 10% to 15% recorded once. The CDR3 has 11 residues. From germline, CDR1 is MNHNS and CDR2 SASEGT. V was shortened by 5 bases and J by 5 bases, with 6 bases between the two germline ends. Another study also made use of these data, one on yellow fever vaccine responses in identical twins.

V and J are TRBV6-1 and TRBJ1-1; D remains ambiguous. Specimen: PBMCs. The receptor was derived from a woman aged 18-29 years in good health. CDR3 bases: TGTGCCAGCAGTCGGCATACTGAAGCTTTCTTT. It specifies CASSRHTEAFF.